The source of this TCR beta chain is a study of CD8+CD57+ T cells in acquired aplastic anemia listed by TCRdb under 2018. For the wider study: Extracted DNA from sorted CD4+ and CD8+ cells averaged about 3 ug, ranging from roughly 0.2 to 30 ug. An average of roughly 10 million reads for CD4+ cells and roughly 11 million reads for CD8+ cells was obtained from healthy donor samples.

In the study, sorted CD4+ and CD8+ blood T cells from patients with severe aplastic anemia and from healthy subjects underwent deep sequencing of TCR repertoires. Ficoll-Paque density gradient centrifugation was used to isolate peripheral blood mononuclear cells. CD4+ and CD8+ T cells were sorted by FACS or magnetic beads before DNA extraction. Study-wide conclusions, independent of this receptor: Patients and healthy controls showed no significant difference in CD8+ Simpson's diversity (P=0.060). Although 25 to 30 CD8+ CDR3 sequences were shared by patients and controls, these sequences appeared highly expressed in patients and within the immunodominant clones of patients.

Taken from the germline V gene (reference sequence), the CDR1 and CDR2 loops are DFQATT and SNEGSKA. The CDR3 numbers 12 residues from cysteine through phenylalanine. Kept here is only the CDR3 DNA, which spans 36 bases and is read in frame from base 1. The germline V end is reduced by 2 bases and the J end by 12 bases; junction bases left unmatched: 7. Genomic DNA was used as template for profiling of TCR beta VDJ combinations and CDR3 sequences. An Illumina HiSeq 2000 was used for TCR repertoire sequencing. The published analysis was carried out like this. TRBV/TRBJ rearrangement plots, CDR3 size and DJ length profiles, and Simpson's diversity index were used to evaluate the repertoires. The immunodominant clone was defined as the most abundant DNA sequence in deep sequencing data. CDR3 amino acid sequences were screened for sharing across subjects and compared with published repertoires and the VDJdb database. The public reads were reanalyzed by TCRdb: fastp trimming at Q25, MiXCR alignment, in-frame beta chains only. Identical CDR3 proteins give one entry, which carries the most common genes and DNA. Clone size and V and J calls follow TCRdb, not the original study. This sample is represented by some 150,000 distinct CDR3 sequences; 35% to 50% of them were singletons. 7.5% to 9.5% of the sample is held by the ten biggest clonotypes.

This clonotype was seen ten or more times. The antigen it binds to is not known. Nothing much larger sits one base from this clone, and base qualities are not available. This sequence was found in a human donor in good health, serving as a control. The rearranged segments are TRBV20-1 and TRBJ2-1, and TRBD2 matches 7 of the central bases. Sequencing input: sorted CD4+, CD8+, or CD8+CD57+ T cells (not recorded which) from PBMCs. The CDR3 in this case is CSARPGGRGQFF. The DNA sequence is given as TGCAGTGCTAGACCGGGAGGACGGGGGCAGTTCTTC.